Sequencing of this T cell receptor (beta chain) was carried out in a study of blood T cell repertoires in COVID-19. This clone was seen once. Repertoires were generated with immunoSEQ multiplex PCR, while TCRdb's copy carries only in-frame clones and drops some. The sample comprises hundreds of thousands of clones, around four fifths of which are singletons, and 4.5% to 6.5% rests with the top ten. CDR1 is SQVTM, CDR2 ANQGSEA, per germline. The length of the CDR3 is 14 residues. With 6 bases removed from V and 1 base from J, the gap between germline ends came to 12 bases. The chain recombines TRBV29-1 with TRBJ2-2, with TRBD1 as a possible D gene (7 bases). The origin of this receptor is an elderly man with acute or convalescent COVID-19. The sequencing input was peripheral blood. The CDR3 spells CSVGGDRNTGELFF. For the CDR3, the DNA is TGCAGCGTCGGCGGGGACAGGAACACCGGGGAGCTGTTTTTT.